The sequence of this TCR beta chain was determined in a study of neurological immune-mediated disorders. Broader study findings: None of the CDR3 amino acid sequences of expanded clones recurred across subjects, suggesting private repertoires in all groups. A possible signature appeared as one related-CDR3 cluster, in which phylogenetic grouping placed the repertoires of 18 of 34 multiple sclerosis patients.

TCRdb used MiXCR to reprocess the 5' RACE reads, holding one entry per CDR3 protein. The repertoire holds under 90,000 distinct CDR3 sequences, with around 3.4% as singletons. V was clipped by 4 bases and J by 7 bases, with 14 bases between them. Germline loops: CDR1 SGHRS, CDR2 YFSETQ. CDR3 length: 14 residues. There are many counts of this clonotype. No antigen is known for it. The chain is built from TRBV5-1 and TRBJ2-2; no definite D call. The TCR sequence derives from a woman between 50 and 59 years old with multiple sclerosis. The sequencing sample was made of PBMCs. The CDR3 region has the DNA TGCGCCAGCAGCCCCGAGAGTGGCGACGGGGAGCTGTTTTTT. Translated, it gives CASSPESGDGELFF. The whole variable domain, filled in from reference TRBV5-1 and TRBJ2-2, reads KAGVTQTPRYLIKTRGQQVTLSCSPISGHRSVSWYQQTPGQGLQFLFEYFSETQRNKGNFPGRFSGRQFSNSRSEMNVSTLELGDSALYLCASSPESGDGELFFGEGSRLTVL.